This T cell receptor (beta chain) was sequenced during a study of monozygotic twins with inflammatory bowel disease. From its re-call of the 5' RACE reads, TCRdb lists each CDR3 protein once, without DNA. The sample includes about 300,000 distinct CDR3 sequences. Regarding this clonotype: The antigen is undetermined.

The CDR3 runs 12 residues. Germline assignment: CDR1 DFQATT and CDR2 SNEGSKA (reference sequence). The study, taken as a whole, reports: No single strong signal or clonotype associated with IBD was supported. Repertoire similarity did not differ between concordant and discordant twins, perhaps due to limited power.

The V gene is TRBV20-1, the J gene TRBJ2-1; TCRdb proposes TRBD1, but this gene call is untestable without DNA. The receptor's source is a human donor with ulcerative colitis or Crohn's disease, or a healthy co-twin of an affected twin (not recorded which). Source material: blood. The CDR3 spells CSATGANNEQFF.